This T cell receptor beta chain came from a study of blood T cells in healthy people across ages. The CDR3 extends over 15 amino acids. Trimming removed 5 bases at V and 6 bases at J, with 17 bases between. Germline V gene sequence: CDR1 SGHRS, CDR2 YFSETQ. Combining a sample-barcoded 5' primer with a J-beta primer mix, a second PCR ran for 7 to 11 cycles. In TCRdb, the 5' RACE reads were re-called with MiXCR into one record per CDR3 protein. The table has approximately 760,000 distinct CDR3 sequences, approximately 25% seen once. These data were also reused for a study on T cells of mothers and their children.

The chain recombines TRBV5-1 with TRBJ1-4, with D unresolved. The receptor's source is a boy younger than 18 in good health. Input material: blood. CDR3 DNA: TGCGCCAGCAGTTCGGGCCCCGAAGTCTATGAAAAACTGTTTTTT. Translated: CASSSGPEVYEKLFF.